The 29 T cell receptor beta chains below were found in one sample sequenced in a study of T cells in Graves' hyperthyroidism and ophthalmopathy. RNA transcripts served as the template for amplifying TCR beta CDR3 regions. The TCR CDR3 was amplified in a first-round RT-PCR using the HTBI primer set. TCRdb processed the multiplex PCR reads anew with MiXCR; each CDR3 protein has one entry. The table records roughly 840,000 distinct CDR3 sequences, approximately 40% of them present only once. The sample taken for sequencing was blood. The receptors were sampled from a man in his late teens or twenties with Graves' hyperthyroidism.

The chain employs TRBV5-1 and TRBJ2-2; D is undetermined. This CDR3 region has 15 residues. With 2 bases removed from V and 4 bases from J, the gap between germline ends came to 12 bases. Germline CDR1 is SGHRS and CDR2 is YFSETQ. CDR3 sequence: CASSLLAVVTGELFF. The CDR3 nucleotides read TGCGCCAGCAGCTTACTGGCGGTCGTCACCGGGGAGCTGTTTTTT.

About this clonotype: It may be a read error: a sequence one base away is much more abundant. The chain employs TRBV7-3 and TRBJ2-5, with TRBD2 matching 13 bases. The CDR3 has 15 residues. The V gene's germline CDR1 is SGHTA and CDR2 FQGTGA. V lost 5 bases, J lost 1 base, and 1 base stayed unmatched. CDR3 region: CASSRTSGSQETQYF. The CDR3 nucleotides are TGTGCCAGCAGCCGGACTAGCGGGAGCCAAGAGACCCAGTACTTC.

In its sample, this clonotype was seen a few times. This chain uses TRBV2 with TRBJ2-5; TRBD2 matches 16 bases. The CDR3 spans 16 residues. Germline V lookup: CDR1 SNHLY, CDR2 FYNNEI. J gave up 3 bases and V 10 bases, and 8 bases lay outside the gene matches. Here the CDR3 DNA reads TGTGCCATCTTCCCGGGACTAGCGGGAGGGGAAGAGACCCAGTACTTC. It yields the protein CAIFPGLAGGEETQYF.

Notes on this clonotype: A much more abundant neighbour one base away suggests this may be a read error. The rearrangement links TRBV29-1 to TRBJ2-7, with a possible D match to TRBD2 (6 bases). Germline values: CDR1 SQVTM, CDR2 ANQGSEA. V was trimmed by 6 bases and J by 3 bases, leaving 15 bases between them. The CDR3 runs to 13 residues. The CDR3 loop reads CSVIWEVSYEQYF. In nucleotides, the CDR3 is TGCAGCGTCATCTGGGAGGTTAGCTACGAGCAGTACTTC.

The chain combines TRBV6-1 with TRBJ1-3; D unclear. CDR3 size: 14 residues. Germline assignment: CDR1 MNHNS and CDR2 SASEGT. V was pared by 6 bases and J by 8 bases, with 17 bases between. CDR3 coding DNA: TGTGCCAGCAGGGAGACACGCGGCCTGCACACCATATATTTT. Amino acid sequence: CASRETRGLHTIYF.

V gene TRBV25-1 combines with J gene TRBJ1-2, with D possibly TRBD1 on 6 matching bases. V lost 5 bases and J 1 base, leaving 11 bases between the germline ends. Germline V gene lookup returns CDR1 MGHDK and CDR2 SYGVNS. The CDR3 consists of 14 residues. The CDR3 DNA is TGTGCCAGCAGTCCCGGGGGGCTTAACTATGGCTACACCTTC. This translates into CASSPGGLNYGYTF.

The V and J genes are TRBV5-4 and TRBJ1-2; unclear D gene. V was cut by 0 bases and J by 1 base, with 10 bases left in between. This CDR3 spans 15 amino acids. Germline-derived CDR1 and CDR2 are SGHNT and YYREEE (reference sequence). The DNA for the CDR3 is TGTGCCAGCAGCTTGGCCGGGTCCATTAACTATGGCTACACCTTC. It yields the protein CASSLAGSINYGYTF.

This clonotype has at least ten counts. The chain has TRBV2 and TRBJ1-1; maybe TRBD1 (5 bases). The germline V gene has CDR1 SNHLY and CDR2 FYNNEI. V was cut by 6 bases and J by 0 bases, with 11 bases left in between. The CDR3 spans 14 residues. CDR3 nucleotide sequence: TGTGCCAGCAGGGCCGGGGCGGTGAACACTGAAGCTTTCTTT. This encodes CASRAGAVNTEAFF.

The rearrangement uses TRBV2 and TRBJ2-3; D perhaps matches TRBD2 (7 bases). The CDR3 contains 17 residues. The germline gives CDR1 SNHLY, CDR2 FYNNEI. V was trimmed by 0 bases and J by 2 bases, leaving 15 bases between them. This CDR3 is CASSEAEGGLFTDTQYF. The CDR3 DNA is TGTGCCAGCAGTGAAGCTGAGGGGGGGCTTTTCACAGATACGCAGTATTTT.

This clonotype was seen many times. This chain connects TRBV29-1 to TRBJ2-7; TRBD2 agrees at 8 bases. V shed 5 bases, J shed 4 bases, and the junction held 13 bases outside the gene matches. CDR3 length: 15 amino acids. Germline-derived CDR1 and CDR2 are SQVTM and ANQGSEA. The CDR3 nucleotides are TGCAGCGTTCGGGAGGGATACGGAAACTCTTACGAGCAGTACTTC. Translated: CSVREGYGNSYEQYF.

The rearrangement uses TRBV7-9 and TRBJ2-7, with 8 bases identical to TRBD2. CDR1 and CDR2 (germline): SEHNR, FQNEAQ (reference sequence). Germline trimming cut 11 bases from V and 8 bases from J; bases unmatched to any gene: 8. The CDR3 loop spans 11 amino acids. CDR3 amino acids: CAGGRLDKQYF. For the CDR3, the DNA is TGTGCCGGCGGGAGGCTAGACAAGCAGTACTTC.

The chain carries TRBV7-9 and TRBJ1-1; D is possibly TRBD1 (5 bases). Germline assignment: CDR1 SEHNR and CDR2 FQNEAQ (reference sequence). The germline V and J ends were trimmed by 7 bases and 6 bases, with 9 bases remaining between them. This CDR3 is built from 11 residues. The CDR3 nucleotides are TGTGCCAGCAATGGGGACGCTGAAGCTTTCTTT. Its protein is CASNGDAEAFF.

This clonotype was counted between two and nine times. This chain links TRBV11-2 with TRBJ1-1; D might be TRBD1 (5 bases). Trimming stripped 0 bases from V and 1 base from J, with 12 bases between. Germline CDR1 is SGHAT and CDR2 is FQNNGV. The CDR3 runs 16 residues. In DNA, the CDR3 is TGTGCCAGCAGCTTAGATCCGCAGGGCTGGAACACTGAAGCTTTCTTT. This gives the protein CASSLDPQGWNTEAFF.

The chain is built from TRBV5-1 and TRBJ1-6; D unresolved. The CDR3 sequence is 15 residues long. The V end was cut by 4 bases, the J end by 0 bases, with 8 bases between. Germline CDR1 SGHRS, CDR2 YFSETQ. Written as DNA, the CDR3 is TGCGCCAGCAGCATGGATAGCTCCTATAATTCACCCCTCCACTTT. Translated: CASSMDSSYNSPLHF.

In its sample, this clonotype was seen a few times. The V gene is TRBV5-6, the J gene TRBJ2-5; 8 nucleotides agree with TRBD1. The CDR3 loop spans 14 amino acids. Trimming removed 3 bases from V and 2 bases from J; junction bases left unmatched: 3. The germline CDR1 and CDR2 sequences are SGHDT and YYEEEE. The CDR3 nucleotides read TGTGCCAGCAGCTACAGGGGGTCTCAAGAGACCCAGTACTTC. Its protein is CASSYRGSQETQYF.

This clonotype occurred a few times. The rearrangement uses TRBV4-1 and TRBJ2-7, with D possibly TRBD1 on 5 matching bases. CDR1 and CDR2 from the germline V gene are MGHRA and YSYEKL. V lost 1 base, J lost 4 bases, and 11 bases lay in between. The CDR3 runs 14 residues. The CDR3 protein is CASSQGQGLYEQYF. CDR3 nucleotides: TGCGCCAGCAGCCAAGGGCAGGGTCTGTACGAGCAGTACTTC.

The chain links TRBV19 to TRBJ1-5; 8 bases match TRBD1. The CDR3 consists of 13 residues. V trimming: 6 bases; J trimming: 9 bases; junction bases outside the gene matches: 7. Germline assignment: CDR1 LNHDA and CDR2 SQIVND (reference sequence). CDR3 in DNA: TGTGCCAGTAGGGGGCAGGGGGCAAGGCCCCAGCATTTT. Its translation: CASRGQGARPQHF.

This clonotype has only one observation. This chain uses TRBV7-9 with TRBJ2-2, with 9 bases lining up with TRBD2. This CDR3 region has 17 residues. The germline CDR1 and CDR2 sequences are SEHNR and FQNEAQ (reference sequence). V was pared by 5 bases and J by 2 bases, with 9 bases of the junction left unmatched. The CDR3 here is CASSPAGGRVNTGELFF. In nucleotides, the CDR3 is TGTGCCAGCAGCCCGGCGGGGGGGAGGGTAAACACCGGGGAGCTGTTTTTT.

With respect to this clonotype: One base away lies a much larger clone, so this may be a sequencing read error. The chain is built from TRBV4-1 and TRBJ2-5, with D perhaps TRBD1 (6 bases). The CDR3 totals 14 residues. Germline lookup yields CDR1 MGHRA and CDR2 YSYEKL. The CDR3 loop is CASSQNSGAETHYF. CDR3 coding DNA: TGCGCCAGCAGCCAGAACTCAGGGGCGGAGACCCACTACTTC.

The gene calls are TRBV20-1 and TRBJ2-2; 8 bases are a match to TRBD2. From germline, CDR1 is DFQATT and CDR2 SNEGSKA (reference sequence). The CDR3 totals 17 residues. V lost 2 bases and J lost 7; bases outside the gene matches: 15. The CDR3 region is CSARPTAPGLVGGELFF. CDR3 coding DNA: TGCAGTGCTAGACCTACTGCTCCGGGACTAGTGGGCGGGGAGCTGTTTTTT.

This clonotype was seen more than once but under ten times. This rearrangement joins TRBV5-1 to TRBJ1-1, with D unresolved. This CDR3 is built from 15 residues. CDR1 is SGHRS, CDR2 YFSETQ, per germline. V dropped 0 bases and J dropped 2 bases, with 11 bases sitting between them. DNA of the CDR3: TGCGCCAGCAGCTTGGGAGATGAGAGAAACACTGAAGCTTTCTTT. This sequence encodes CASSLGDERNTEAFF.

The J gene is TRBJ2-2, the V gene TRBV9; perhaps TRBD2 as D (6 bases). CDR3 size: 16 residues. With 3 bases removed from V and 7 bases from J, the gap between germline ends came to 19 bases. From germline, CDR1 is SGDLS and CDR2 YYNGEE. The CDR3 is CASSALTEGTFGELFF. CDR3 DNA sequence: TGTGCCAGCAGCGCCCTGACAGAGGGGACTTTCGGGGAGCTGTTTTTT.

This clonotype has at least ten counts. The chain joins TRBV2 to TRBJ1-1; TRBD1 matches 7 bases. There are 12 residues in the CDR3. Germline lookup yields CDR1 SNHLY and CDR2 FYNNEI. The V gene end was trimmed by 3 bases and the J gene end by 10 bases; junction bases not matched to a gene: 5. The chain's CDR3 is CASSDDRAAAFF. The CDR3 region has the DNA TGTGCCAGCAGTGACGACAGGGCTGCAGCTTTCTTT.

The table lists this clonotype with many counts. The chain uses TRBV29-1 and TRBJ2-7; TRBD1 agrees at 8 bases. The CDR3 sequence is 11 residues long. With V trimmed by 7 bases and J by 5 bases, 4 bases remained unmatched. Germline lookup yields CDR1 SQVTM and CDR2 ANQGSEA. The CDR3 loop is CSGRQGNEQYF. In DNA form, the CDR3 reads TGCAGCGGCCGACAGGGGAACGAGCAGTACTTC.

This chain connects TRBV20-1 to TRBJ2-7; D may match TRBD1 or TRBD2 (5 bases each). The germline CDR1 and CDR2 sequences are DFQATT and SNEGSKA (reference sequence). V lost 6 bases, J lost 6 bases, and 15 bases lay in between. The CDR3 consists of 12 residues. The CDR3 DNA follows: TGCAGTGCCTCGGGGACCGAGGGCGAGCAGTACTTC. Protein product: CSASGTEGEQYF.

This clonotype has only a few counts. V and J are TRBV2 and TRBJ1-4; D is uncertain. The germline V gene has CDR1 SNHLY and CDR2 FYNNEI. The CDR3 sequence is 15 residues long. V dropped 4 bases and J dropped 4 bases, with 13 bases sitting between them. CDR3 bases: TGTGCCAGCAGTGTGGAGGCTCCCTTTAATGAAAAACTGTTTTTT. It yields the protein CASSVEAPFNEKLFF.

On this clonotype: This may be a read error: a much more frequent sequence differs by one nucleotide. This chain uses TRBV10-2 with TRBJ2-7; TRBD1 is a possible D gene (8 bases). Trimming took off 10 bases at V and 5 bases at J, with 24 bases between the two ends. Germline values: CDR1 WSHSY, CDR2 SAAADI. This CDR3 spans 15 amino acids. For the CDR3, the DNA is TGCGCCATTAATGGCGGGGGACAGGCTTTCGACGAGCAGTACTTC. As protein: CAINGGGQAFDEQYF.

This clonotype was observed a few times. The genes are TRBV5-1 and TRBJ1-1; tentative D call: TRBD1 (5 bases). This CDR3 region has 16 residues. Looked up from germline, CDR1 is SGHRS and CDR2 is YFSETQ. Trimming took off 0 bases at V and 6 bases at J, with 18 bases between the two ends. For the CDR3, the DNA is TGCGCCAGCAGCTTGGGGAGGGTACAGGTGCCGCCTGAAGCTTTCTTT. Its protein product is CASSLGRVQVPPEAFF.

This clonotype was counted ten times or more. As DNA, the CDR3 is TGTGCCAGCAGCTTTCCTAACCAAGAGACCCAGTACTTC. Its translation: CASSFPNQETQYF. This chain uses TRBV7-2 with TRBJ2-5; D is unclear. Between the trimmed V and J ends, which lost 3 bases and 0 bases, there was a span of 5 bases. Germline-derived CDR1 and CDR2 are SGHTA and FQGNSA. This CDR3 has 13 amino acids.